Below, 26 T cell receptor beta chains from the same sample are listed, as sequenced in a study of response to subunit inactivated influenza vaccine. TCRdb passed the RT-PCR reads through MiXCR, listing each CDR3 protein once. The sample consists of 150,000 or so distinct CDR3 sequences, about 11% of them appearing once. The sample consisted of CD8+ T cells sorted from PBMCs, taken less than 30 months after vaccination. The source is a man aged 45 to 75 who received an inactivated influenza vaccine.

This clonotype was seen a handful of times. This chain links TRBV4-3 with TRBJ1-1; D unresolved. V lost 2 bases to trimming and J lost 0 bases, with 7 bases between them. The CDR3 has 14 amino acids. The V gene's germline CDR1 is LGHNA and CDR2 YSLEER. The CDR3 nucleotides are TGCGCCAGCAGCCAATCCCGGTTGAACACTGAAGCTTTCTTT. It is translated as CASSQSRLNTEAFF.

The V gene is TRBV29-1, the J gene TRBJ2-1, with D possibly being TRBD1 (7 bases). This CDR3 has 12 amino acids. Germline loops: CDR1 SQVTM, CDR2 ANQGSEA. The ends were cut back, 1 base at V and 8 bases at J, with 9 bases in the middle. CDR3 nucleotide sequence: TGCAGCGTTGAAGGCAGGGGGGATGAGCAGTTCTTC. It specifies CSVEGRGDEQFF.

This clonotype came up many times. The chain employs TRBV28 and TRBJ2-2; D is unclear. Trimming took 7 bases from V and 0 from J, leaving 9 bases between them. CDR1 is MDHEN and CDR2 is SYDVKM in the germline V gene. CDR3 length: 14 residues. CDR3 amino acids: CASIPGPNTGELFF. In DNA, the CDR3 is TGTGCCAGCATACCGGGCCCGAACACCGGGGAGCTGTTTTTT.

The chain is built from TRBV6-2 or TRBV6-3 and TRBJ1-5; D unresolved. V gave up 7 bases and J gave up 0 bases, with 7 bases separating them. This CDR3 is built from 13 residues. The germline V gene encodes CDR1 MNHEY and CDR2 SVGEGT. DNA for the CDR3: TGTGCCAGCACCGACATTAGCAATCAGCCCCAGCATTTT. This translates into CASTDISNQPQHF.

The sample holds many counts of this clonotype. The J gene is TRBJ1-1, the V gene TRBV6-5; D is unresolved. This CDR3 is 16 amino acids long. The V and J ends lost 2 bases and 5 bases respectively, with 18 bases between them. The V gene's germline CDR1 is MNHEY and CDR2 SVGAGI. The CDR3 reads CASSYGGELTGTEAFF. CDR3 coding DNA: TGTGCCAGCAGTTACGGTGGGGAGCTTACGGGAACTGAAGCTTTCTTT.

This clonotype was counted many times. The chain employs TRBV2 and TRBJ2-1; D may be TRBD1 (6 bases). The germline V and J ends were trimmed by 10 bases and 6 bases, with 13 bases remaining between them. The CDR3 runs to 12 residues. Germline loops: CDR1 SNHLY, CDR2 FYNNEI. CDR3 in amino acids: CANTDRPNEQFF. CDR3 nucleotides: TGTGCCAATACGGACAGACCCAATGAGCAGTTCTTC.

The chain carries TRBV20-1 and TRBJ1-3; D perhaps matches TRBD1 (6 bases). The CDR3 sequence is 15 residues long. Trimming stripped 5 bases from V and 3 bases from J, with 17 bases between. Germline lookup yields CDR1 DFQATT and CDR2 SNEGSKA (reference sequence). The CDR3: CSALRDTRFGNTIYF. As DNA, the CDR3 is TGCAGTGCTCTCCGGGACACTAGATTTGGAAACACCATATATTTT.

V usage is TRBV19 and J usage is TRBJ2-1; 8 bases fit TRBD2. Germline-derived CDR1 and CDR2 are LNHDA and SQIVND (reference sequence). The CDR3 spans 15 residues. V gave up 3 bases and J gave up 0 bases; unmatched junction bases: 1. CDR3 coding DNA: TGTGCCAGTAGTATGGGGACTAGCTCCTACAATGAGCAGTTCTTC. Translating gives CASSMGTSSYNEQFF.

This clonotype showed up just a few times. The V call is TRBV6-1, the J call TRBJ2-1, with 9 bases aligning to TRBD1. The CDR3 covers 14 residues. V was clipped by 5 bases and J by 10 bases; unmatched bases: 9. Per germline, CDR1 MNHNS and CDR2 SASEGT. CDR3 DNA sequence: TGTGCCAGCAGTCTTGGGACAGGGTTAAGGGAGCAGTTCTTC. The encoded protein is CASSLGTGLREQFF.

The rearrangement uses TRBV9 and TRBJ2-5, with 10 bases identical to TRBD2. This CDR3 comprises 16 residues. The junction had 8 bases not matched to a gene; V was cut back by 1 base and J by 5 bases. Germline V gene data show CDR1 as SGDLS and CDR2 as YYNGEE. In DNA, the CDR3 is TGTGCCAGCAGCGTATTCGGAGCGGGAGGGCCTGAGACCCAGTACTTC. It codes for CASSVFGAGGPETQYF.

This chain connects TRBV7-2 to TRBJ2-5; the D gene is possibly TRBD1 (5 bases). Germline V gene sequence: CDR1 SGHTA, CDR2 FQGNSA. Trimming removed 6 bases from V and 1 base from J, with 9 bases in between. The CDR3 sequence is 13 residues long. CDR3 region: CASRTGFQETQYF. CDR3 bases: TGTGCCAGCAGAACAGGATTCCAAGAGACCCAGTACTTC.

The J gene is TRBJ2-7, the V gene TRBV7-8; 7 nucleotides match TRBD1. With 5 bases clipped from V and 1 base from J, the junction kept 8 bases outside the gene matches. Germline CDR1 and CDR2: SGHVS and FQNEAQ. CDR3 length: 15 residues. The CDR3 DNA follows: TGTGCCAGCAGCCAACCTGGGGGACAGTCCTACGAGCAGTACTTC. It yields the protein CASSQPGGQSYEQYF.

This clonotype has a handful of counts. This chain connects TRBV20-1 to TRBJ1-1; no clear D gene. The length of the CDR3 is 13 residues. Germline-derived CDR1 and CDR2 are DFQATT and SNEGSKA (reference sequence). V was shortened by 3 bases and J by 2 bases, with 10 bases between the two germline ends. The CDR3 nucleotides read TGCAGTGCTAGTCCTGGGCTAAACACTGAAGCTTTCTTT. It yields the protein CSASPGLNTEAFF.

This clonotype was counted many times. The chain links TRBV7-2 to TRBJ2-3; no reliable D call. The germline gives CDR1 SGHTA, CDR2 FQGNSA. Trimming left V 1 base short and J 5 bases short, with 7 bases between. This CDR3 is 13 amino acids long. The CDR3 loop is CASSLVSGDTQYF. CDR3 in DNA: TGTGCCAGCAGCTTAGTATCCGGAGATACGCAGTATTTT.

The rearrangement uses TRBV4-1 and TRBJ2-7, with D perhaps matching TRBD2 (5 bases). Germline-derived CDR1 and CDR2 are MGHRA and YSYEKL. The CDR3 has 14 residues. Trimming left V 3 bases short and J 3 bases short, with 12 bases between. CDR3 sequence (DNA): TGCGCCAGCAGCCACCCGGACGGGGACTACGAGCAGTACTTC. Amino acids: CASSHPDGDYEQYF.

The chain joins TRBV25-1 to TRBJ2-7, with 10 bases aligning to TRBD1. With V trimmed by 4 bases and J by 4 bases, 10 bases remained unmatched. The CDR3 is 16 amino acids. From germline, CDR1 is MGHDK and CDR2 SYGVNS. The DNA for the CDR3 is TGTGCCAGCAGTGGCATAACCCGGGACAGGGGTTACGAGCAGTACTTC. It is translated as CASSGITRDRGYEQYF.

The chain is built from TRBV20-1 and TRBJ1-4, with TRBD1 matching over 8 bases. CDR1 and CDR2 (germline): DFQATT, SNEGSKA (reference sequence). J gave up 10 bases and V 6 bases, and 10 bases lay outside the gene matches. CDR3 length equals 13 residues. The DNA of the CDR3 is TGCAGTGCGGAAAGGACAGGGCGGGGAAAACTGTTTTTT. It is translated as CSAERTGRGKLFF.

The chain links TRBV7-2 to TRBJ1-6; D unclear. CDR3 length equals 12 residues. Per germline, CDR1 SGHTA and CDR2 FQGNSA. The V and J ends lost 2 bases and 7 bases respectively, with 3 bases between them. The CDR3 loop is CASSLMNSPLHF. The CDR3 bases are TGTGCCAGCAGCTTAATGAATTCACCCCTCCACTTT.

This sequence joins TRBV7-9 and TRBJ2-3; possible D gene TRBD2, 5 bases. CDR1 is SEHNR and CDR2 is FQNEAQ in the germline V gene (reference sequence). The CDR3 is 10 amino acids. In nucleotides, the CDR3 is TGTTCTGGGAGTGTGGATACGCAGTATTTT. It specifies CSGSVDTQYF.

V usage is TRBV4-3 and J usage is TRBJ2-5; weak D call: TRBD1 (5 bases). This CDR3 is 18 amino acids long. V was cut by 1 base and J by 2 bases, with 20 bases left in between. CDR1 and CDR2 from the germline V gene are LGHNA and YSLEER. CDR3 nucleotide sequence: TGCGCCAGCAGCCAAGGAAAATGGGGCCCTTTTTCTCAAGAGACCCAGTACTTC. Its translation: CASSQGKWGPFSQETQYF.

The chain has TRBV28 and TRBJ2-7, with 10 bases aligning to TRBD2. V lost 3 bases and J lost 3; bases outside the gene matches: 8. Germline values: CDR1 MDHEN, CDR2 SYDVKM. This CDR3 spans 16 amino acids. CDR3 protein: CASSLPLAGDLYEQYF. CDR3 DNA sequence: TGTGCCAGCAGTTTGCCGCTAGCGGGGGACCTCTACGAGCAGTACTTC.

The chain employs TRBV18 and TRBJ2-3; D may be TRBD2 (7 bases). This CDR3 region has 16 residues. Germline loops: CDR1 KGHSH, CDR2 LQKENI. The ends were cut back, 3 bases at V and 4 bases at J, with 17 bases in the middle. CDR3 coding DNA: TGTGCCAGCTCACCGGATTACGGGGGGCGGGCAGATACGCAGTATTTT. It codes for CASSPDYGGRADTQYF. Together with reference TRBV18 and TRBJ2-3, the CDR3 gives the full variable domain: NAGVMQNPRHLVRRRGQEARLRCSPMKGHSHVYWYRQLPEEGLKFMVYLQKENIIDESGMPKERFSAEFPKEGPSILRIQQVVRGDSAAYFCASSPDYGGRADTQYFGPGTRLTVL.

This chain connects TRBV4-2 to TRBJ2-7; TRBD2 might be the D (6 bases). Germline CDR1 and CDR2: LGHNA and YNFKEQ. The CDR3 extends over 16 amino acids. Trimming shortened V by 0 bases and J by 2 bases, and 14 bases separated the two germline ends. CDR3 in DNA: TGTGCCAGCAGCCAAGAGTTCCTAGCGACAACCTACGAGCAGTACTTC. Translating gives CASSQEFLATTYEQYF.

Only a few counts were recorded for this clonotype. The V and J genes are TRBV10-3 and TRBJ1-2; the match to TRBD1 covers 9 bases. The germline gives CDR1 ENHRY, CDR2 SYGVKD. The V segment lost 0 bases and the J segment 8 bases; nucleotides outside the gene matches: 7. This CDR3 has 15 amino acids. This CDR3 is CAISESGTGSRGYTF. CDR3 in DNA: TGTGCCATCAGTGAGTCCGGGACAGGGTCTCGAGGCTACACCTTC.

In this sample, this clonotype turned up a few times. The rearrangement joins TRBV6-1 to TRBJ1-2, with TRBD1 matching 8 bases. V lost 6 bases, J lost 6 bases, and 15 bases stayed unmatched. The germline V gene encodes CDR1 MNHNS and CDR2 SASEGT. The CDR3 has 16 amino acids. CDR3 coding DNA: TGTGCCAGCAGCAAAAGGGACAGGCCATCTACCAATGGCTACACCTTC. Its protein is CASSKRDRPSTNGYTF.

This clonotype was detected a few times. This chain connects TRBV27 to TRBJ1-2; 9 positions agree with TRBD1. With V trimmed by 2 bases and J by 2 bases, 9 bases remained unmatched. Germline assignment: CDR1 MNHEY and CDR2 SMNVEV (reference sequence). The CDR3 length is 17 residues. CDR3 DNA sequence: TGTGCCAGCAGTTTAGAAGGGACAGGGAGCTTAAACTATGGCTACACCTTC. Translated: CASSLEGTGSLNYGYTF.